These 4 T cell receptor beta chains came from one sample sequenced in a study of neurological immune-mediated disorders (dated by TCRdb to between 2019 and 2020). Receptor libraries were prepared by 5' RACE. TCRdb names Illumina HiSeq 2500 as the instrument used. The public reads were run again by TCRdb, first through fastp at Q25 and then through MiXCR, and only productive beta chains were kept. Identical CDR3 protein sequences are pooled into one entry, listed with their most common genes and DNA. The sample contains 33,000 or so distinct CDR3 sequences, around 7.8% of them found a single time. Around 4.6% of the sample lies in the top ten. Sample: PBMCs. The receptors come from a woman in her forties in good health.

This clonotype showed up many times. CDR3 sequence reads: CASSHSRDNQETQYF. The CDR3 DNA reads as TGTGCCAGCAGTCACTCCAGGGATAACCAAGAGACCCAGTACTTC. The V gene is TRBV25-1, the J gene TRBJ2-5; perhaps TRBD1 as D (5 bases). The length of the CDR3 is 15 residues. V lost 5 bases and J 0 bases, leaving 13 bases between the germline ends. In germline, CDR1 is MGHDK, CDR2 SYGVNS.

There are many counts of this clonotype. The chain joins TRBV29-1 to TRBJ2-5; 8 positions agree with TRBD1. CDR1 and CDR2 from the germline V gene are SQVTM and ANQGSEA. The V and J ends lost 5 bases and 4 bases, in that order; junction bases with no gene match: 12. This CDR3 has 15 residues. CDR3 in amino acids: CSVSPMTGAPETQYF. The CDR3 nucleotides read TGCAGCGTTTCGCCCATGACAGGGGCCCCAGAGACCCAGTACTTC.

The table lists this clonotype with many counts. This chain uses TRBV13 with TRBJ1-4; 7 bases fit TRBD1. The germline gives CDR1 PRHDT, CDR2 FYEKMQ (reference sequence). The trim removed 0 bases at V and 3 bases at J, leaving 4 bases unmatched. This CDR3 spans 16 amino acids. The CDR3 spells CASSLGQGRSNEKLFF. The CDR3 nucleotides are TGTGCCAGCAGCTTAGGACAGGGGCGATCTAATGAAAAACTGTTTTTT.

In its sample, this clonotype was seen many times. The genes are TRBV18 and TRBJ2-4; D not resolved. V was pared by 3 bases and J by 6 bases, with 9 bases between. The CDR3 runs 13 residues. Germline loops: CDR1 KGHSH, CDR2 LQKENI. The CDR3 DNA is TGTGCCAGCTCACCGGACCTTAGAAACATTCAGTACTTC. Translated, it gives CASSPDLRNIQYF.